The clone carrying this T cell receptor beta chain occurred a few times. The antigen is not known. The entry originates in a study of identical twins. Study observations and caveats: Partly confounded zero-insertion analyses could result from invariant MAIT and iNKT cells. The study found weaker excess twin sharing in beta out-of-frame sequences. Out-of-frame alpha sequences common to twins were enriched for low generation probability.

A universal primer site came from template switching; cDNA carried unique molecular identifiers. TCRdb called the 5' RACE reads again in MiXCR, with one record for every CDR3 protein. Counted here are some 500,000 distinct CDR3 sequences, 14% occurring once; the ten biggest clones make up approximately 0.52%. The V gene end was trimmed by 3 bases and the J gene end by 4 bases; junction bases not matched to a gene: 4. Looked up from germline, CDR1 is MGHDK and CDR2 is SYGVNS. The CDR3 is 15 amino acids. These data are also associated with another study on yellow fever vaccine responses in identical twins.

The material sequenced was CD4+ T cells sorted from blood. The V and J genes are TRBV25-1 and TRBJ2-1; TRBD1 agrees at 9 bases. This clonotype was obtained from a woman between 18 and 29 years old in good health. The CDR3 sequence: CASSDGTGRYNEQFF. The CDR3 DNA reads TGTGCCAGCAGTGATGGGACAGGGAGATACAATGAGCAGTTCTTC.